The rows below give T cell receptor beta chains drawn from one sample of a study of identical twins. TCRdb independently ran MiXCR on the 5' RACE reads; one entry per CDR3 protein. The table lists around 250,000 distinct CDR3 sequences, roughly 13% of them singletons, with roughly 4.2% in the top ten. The same sample was also used in a study of yellow fever vaccine responses in identical twins.

The sample comprised memory (CD45RO+) T cells sorted from blood. All receptors come from a woman between 18 and 29 years old in good health. CDR3s include the opening cysteine and the closing phenylalanine or tryptophan. The order of the fields is J gene, clone size, V gene, D gene, CDR3 DNA, CDR3 protein. The D gene is left open where the match is weak. Size is omitted from some rows. Given values are once, few, many or a class for expanded clones.

TRBJ2-1,-,TRBV24-1,-,TGTGCCACCAGTGATCCACAGACGGGGCAATACAATGAGCAGTTCTTC,CATSDPQTGQYNEQFF
TRBJ2-3,-,TRBV5-1,-,TGCGCCAGCAGCCGGCTGCGACGGACGGAATACACAGATACGCAGTATTTT,CASSRLRRTEYTDTQYF
TRBJ2-6,-,TRBV12-3/TRBV12-4,TRBD1,TGTGCCAGCAGTTGGACAGGGACTGGGGCCAACGTCCTGACTTTC,CASSWTGTGANVLTF
TRBJ1-1,-,TRBV7-3,-,TGTGCCAGCAGCTTGAGCCAGGTCACGAACACTGAAGCTTTCTTT,CASSLSQVTNTEAFF
TRBJ2-5,few,TRBV11-2,-,TGTGCCAGCAGCTCGCGGGACGGTAAAGAGACCCAGTACTTC,CASSSRDGKETQYF
TRBJ2-1,-,TRBV7-2,-,TGTGCCAGCAGCCCCGCCAGGAATGAGCAGTTCTTC,CASSPARNEQFF
TRBJ2-2,many,TRBV5-1,-,TGCGCCAGCAGCGTATTCACCGGGGAGCTGTTTTTT,CASSVFTGELFF
TRBJ2-1,few,TRBV7-3,-,TGTGCCAGCAGCTCGGCTCTTGGTGAGCAGTTCTTC,CASSSALGEQFF
TRBJ1-5,-,TRBV5-6,-,TGTGCCAGCAGCTTAAGCGGTGACTTCAGCAATCAGCCCCAGCATTTT,CASSLSGDFSNQPQHF
TRBJ1-2,-,TRBV19,-,TGTGCCACCAAACCGGTACAGGACTCCGGCTACACCTTC,CATKPVQDSGYTF
TRBJ2-2,-,TRBV30,-,TGTGCCCGGGACGGGACTCAGAACACCGGGGAGCTGTTTTTT,CARDGTQNTGELFF
TRBJ2-6,-,TRBV3-1,TRBD1,TGTGCCAGCAGCCAAGTTTCCAGGGGGCTGGGCGCTGGGGCCAACGTCCTGACTTTC,CASSQVSRGLGAGANVLTF
TRBJ2-2,-,TRBV29-1,TRBD1,TGCAGCGTTAGACAGGGGGGGAACACCGGGGAGCTGTTTTTT,CSVRQGGNTGELFF
TRBJ2-3,few,TRBV29-1,-,TGCAGCGTTGAAGAACCCTATGGGGAGCGGTATCAAGATACGCAGTATTTT,CSVEEPYGERYQDTQYF
TRBJ2-1,few,TRBV20-1,TRBD2,TGCAGTGCTCTGGGATCATTGAGGCGGGGGGGCTCGTATGAGCAGTTCTTC,CSALGSLRRGGSYEQFF
TRBJ2-1,-,TRBV27,TRBD2,TGTGCCAGCAGTCCCCCCGGACTAGCGGGAAAAAATGAGCAGTTCTTC,CASSPPGLAGKNEQFF
TRBJ2-5,-,TRBV20-1,TRBD2,TGCAGTGCCGCCCTAGCGGGCCTCCAAGAGACCCAGTACTTC,CSAALAGLQETQYF
TRBJ2-5,few,TRBV20-1,-,TGCAGTGCTAGAGGCCCGAACCAAGAGACCCAGTACTTC,CSARGPNQETQYF
TRBJ1-1,-,TRBV20-1,TRBD1,TGCAGTGCTAGAGAGACAGGGAGGGACACTGAAGCTTTCTTT,CSARETGRDTEAFF
TRBJ2-5,-,TRBV15,-,TGTGCCACCAGCAGAGAAGACGGACTGGGCGGGACCCAGTACTTC,CATSREDGLGGTQYF
TRBJ2-3,once,TRBV19,TRBD2,TGTGCCAGTGGGACTAGCGGGAGCAGGAAAGATACGCAGTATTTT,CASGTSGSRKDTQYF
TRBJ2-5,-,TRBV6-2/TRBV6-3,TRBD1,TGTGCCAGCAGTTTCGGACAGGGGGCCGGAGAGACCCAGTACTTC,CASSFGQGAGETQYF
TRBJ2-7,-,TRBV7-2,-,TGTGCCAGCAGCTTCTTGTTTTACAGGGCTTCGGAGCAGTACTTC,CASSFLFYRASEQYF
TRBJ2-3,-,TRBV6-1,TRBD2,TGTGCCAGCAGTCTGTCGCCGGGACTAGCGGAATACACAGATACGCAGTATTTT,CASSLSPGLAEYTDTQYF
TRBJ1-5,few,TRBV29-1,TRBD1,TGCAGCGTTGAAGGGACAGGTGGACAGCCCCAGCATTTT,CSVEGTGGQPQHF
TRBJ1-5,many,TRBV12-3/TRBV12-4,-,TGTGCCAGCAGTTTAGCGTGGGGGGCCCAGCCCCAGCATTTT,CASSLAWGAQPQHF
TRBJ2-3,-,TRBV5-4,-,TGTGCCAGCAGCTTGGGTGAGGGCCCCACAGATACGCAGTATTTT,CASSLGEGPTDTQYF
TRBJ2-7,few,TRBV3-1,-,TGTGCCAGCAGCCAAGATTGGCAGGGTAGCTACGAGCAGTACTTC,CASSQDWQGSYEQYF
TRBJ1-4,many,TRBV3-1,-,TGTGCCAGCAGTCGACAGAGCCCGACGGGAACTAATGAAAAACTGTTTTTT,CASSRQSPTGTNEKLFF
TRBJ2-4,-,TRBV28,TRBD1,TGTGCCAGCAGTCCCGGGACAGTATTAGCCAAAAACATTCAGTACTTC,CASSPGTVLAKNIQYF
TRBJ2-1,few,TRBV6-1,TRBD1,TGTGCCAGCAGACAGGGGACAGGGAACAATGAGCAGTTCTTC,CASRQGTGNNEQFF
TRBJ2-5,-,TRBV27,-,TGTGCCAGCAGGCGGTCGGGCGCCAACCAAGAGACCCAGTACTTC,CASRRSGANQETQYF
TRBJ2-7,few,TRBV13,-,TGTGCCAGCAGCTTAGTTGGCAGGGGGGACGAGCAGTACTTC,CASSLVGRGDEQYF
TRBJ1-2,few,TRBV15,TRBD1,TGTGCCACCAGCAGAGGAGGGGGACAGTCAAACTATGGCTACACCTTC,CATSRGGGQSNYGYTF
TRBJ2-3,many,TRBV11-2,-,TGTGCCAGCAGCGTACGAGGAGGTACGCAGTATTTT,CASSVRGGTQYF
TRBJ2-2,few,TRBV5-1,-,TGCGCCAGCAGCTTTAGGGAGAACACCGGGGAGCTGTTTTTT,CASSFRENTGELFF
TRBJ2-5,many,TRBV4-2,TRBD2,TGTGCCAGCAGCCAAGATCCCCCGGGAGGGGGGGGCGAGACCCAGTACTTC,CASSQDPPGGGGETQYF
TRBJ1-1,-,TRBV6-2/TRBV6-3,-,TGTGCCACCAAGAGTAACACTGAAGCTTTCTTT,CATKSNTEAFF
TRBJ2-1,-,TRBV11-1,-,TGTGCCAGCAGGGGAACAGGGGCGGGAAATGAGCAGTTCTTC,CASRGTGAGNEQFF
TRBJ2-2,many,TRBV11-3,-,TGTGCCAGCAGCTTAGTGGAGGGAGCGAACACCGGGGAGCTGTTTTTT,CASSLVEGANTGELFF
TRBJ1-5,many,TRBV25-1,TRBD1,TGTGCCAGCACAACAGGGGATCAGCCCCAGCATTTT,CASTTGDQPQHF
TRBJ1-1,-,TRBV28,-,TGTGCCAGCAGTCCGGGGACGACTGGTAACACTGAAGCTTTCTTT,CASSPGTTGNTEAFF
TRBJ2-1,-,TRBV6-1,-,TGTGCCAGCAGTCCAACTAGTTTTTACAATGAGCAGTTCTTC,CASSPTSFYNEQFF
TRBJ2-1,-,TRBV7-2,TRBD2,TGTGCCAGCAGCTACCACACTAGCGGGAGGTTGAATGAGCAGTTCTTC,CASSYHTSGRLNEQFF